The clone carrying this T cell receptor beta chain was seen just once. The antigen remains undetermined. The sample comes from a study of cytomegalovirus exposure and HLA in healthy donors. Study-wide results and limits: Apparent HLA restriction characterized most CMV-associated TCR beta chains in a later analysis.

In the PCR, 60 Vbeta and 13 Jbeta primers were used. The protocol was immunoSEQ multiplex PCR, while the TCRdb copy is restricted to in-frame clones and leaves out a portion. The table has some 180,000 clones, about 85% seen once. V was clipped by 3 bases and J by 5 bases; unmatched bases: 17. CDR1 is SGHNT, CDR2 YENEEA, per germline. This CDR3 is built from 19 residues. The chain links TRBV11-3 to TRBJ2-1, with TRBD2 matching over 9 bases. The sequencing sample was made of PBMCs. This clonotype was obtained from a man aged 30 to 45 in good health and CMV-seropositive. The CDR3 is CASSLRGGPSGNGDNEQFF. DNA for the CDR3: TGTGCCAGCAGCTTGAGAGGAGGGCCTAGCGGGAATGGTGACAATGAGCAGTTCTTC.